These 19 T cell receptor beta chains were all obtained from the same sample, sequenced in a study of cytomegalovirus exposure and HLA in healthy donors. The study ran its PCR with 60 Vbeta and 13 Jbeta primers. The assay was immunoSEQ multiplex PCR, and TCRdb's table has in-frame clones only and misses some. This table has about 180,000 clones, around 82% appearing once. The sequenced material came from PBMCs. The receptors shown here come from a man aged 55-75 years in good health and CMV-seronegative.

Of note for this clone: The sample contains more than one DNA sequence encoding this CDR3. The rearrangement joins TRBV5-1 to TRBJ2-5; 7 bases are a match to TRBD2. The CDR3 has 13 amino acids. V lost 1 base and J lost 5; bases outside the gene matches: 2. Per the germline V gene, CDR1 is SGHRS and CDR2 is YFSETQ. The CDR3 region has the DNA TGCGCCAGCAGCTTGCCCGGGGGGGAGACCCAGTACTTC. Translated, it gives CASSLPGGETQYF.

There are a few counts of this clone. The chain links TRBV4-2 to TRBJ1-1, with D hard to call. V shed 4 bases and J shed 2 bases, with 14 bases lying between them. Germline values: CDR1 LGHNA, CDR2 YNFKEQ. CDR3 length: 15 residues. CDR3 nucleotide sequence: TGTGCCAGCAGCCCCGCCGGTTCTCTAAACACTGAAGCTTTCTTT. Amino acids: CASSPAGSLNTEAFF.

This clone was picked up a small number of times. V usage is TRBV5-1 and J usage is TRBJ1-2, with 7 bases aligning to TRBD1. Germline assignment: CDR1 SGHRS and CDR2 YFSETQ. The CDR3 sequence is 15 residues long. J was trimmed by 8 bases and V by 0 bases; bases with no gene match: 10. In nucleotides, the CDR3 is TGCGCCAGCAGCTTGGCGGGACAGCCGAGCCGGGGCTACACCTTC. Translating it yields CASSLAGQPSRGYTF.

The chain carries TRBV6-1 and TRBJ1-1; a weak D match, TRBD1 (5 bases). The CDR3 extends over 13 amino acids. Germline CDR1 and CDR2: MNHNS and SASEGT. V shed 4 bases and J shed 1 base, with 7 bases lying between them. DNA for the CDR3: TGTGCCAGCAGTGCTGACAGGAACACTGAAGCTTTCTTT. This translates into CASSADRNTEAFF.

This rearrangement joins TRBV13 to TRBJ2-1; 13 bases match TRBD2. The CDR3 consists of 16 residues. CDR1 is PRHDT and CDR2 is FYEKMQ in the germline V gene (reference sequence). After removal of 6 bases from V and 7 bases from J, the junction contained 9 bases not matched to a gene. The CDR3: CASRLRTSGGDNEQFF. The CDR3 DNA follows: TGTGCCAGCAGGCTGCGGACTAGCGGGGGAGATAATGAGCAGTTCTTC.

V is TRBV12-5 and J is TRBJ2-1; TRBD2 aligns across 9 bases. In germline, CDR1 is LGHNT, CDR2 FRNRAP. The CDR3 length is 11 residues. The CDR3 sequence: CASSGSYEQFF. Here the CDR3 DNA reads TGTGCGAGTAGCGGGAGTTATGAGCAGTTCTTC.

The J gene is TRBJ1-1, the V gene TRBV14, with TRBD1 identical over 9 bases. CDR1 SGHDN and CDR2 FVKESK come from the germline V gene. After removal of 5 bases from V and 5 bases from J, the junction contained 6 bases not matched to a gene. The CDR3 loop spans 14 amino acids. The CDR3 bases are TGTGCCAGCAGCAAAAGACAGGGGGGGACTGAAGCTTTCTTT. Encoded protein: CASSKRQGGTEAFF.

V and J are TRBV27 and TRBJ2-7; TRBD2 might be the D (6 bases). Trimming took 6 bases from V and 6 from J, leaving 18 bases between them. Germline loops: CDR1 MNHEY, CDR2 SMNVEV (reference sequence). The CDR3 contains 14 residues. The CDR3: CASRFRGLSAEQYF. The CDR3 bases are TGTGCCAGCAGGTTCCGGGGGTTATCAGCCGAGCAGTACTTC.

The chain has TRBV5-8 and TRBJ1-1; D is uncertain. V lost 0 bases and J 11 bases, leaving 11 bases between the germline ends. This CDR3 contains 12 residues. Germline V lookup: CDR1 SGHTS, CDR2 YDEGEE. CDR3 DNA sequence: TGTGCCAGCAGCTTGGGGGAGCATCGGGCTTTCTTT. It translates to CASSLGEHRAFF.

The chain joins TRBV19 to TRBJ1-1, with 12 positions matching TRBD1. V lost 4 bases to trimming and J lost 0 bases; unmatched junction nucleotides: 3. The CDR3 spans 16 residues. Germline CDR1 and CDR2: LNHDA and SQIVND (reference sequence). For the CDR3, the DNA is TGTGCCAGTAGTAGGGACAGGGGGCGGATGAACACTGAAGCTTTCTTT. Protein sequence: CASSRDRGRMNTEAFF.

This clone was seen only once. V gene TRBV5-5 combines with J gene TRBJ1-2, with 7 bases lining up with TRBD1. J gave up 5 bases and V 3 bases, and 4 bases lay outside the gene matches. The CDR3 has 13 amino acids. Germline lookup yields CDR1 SGHKS and CDR2 YYEKEE (reference sequence). The CDR3 sequence is CASSSTGRYGYTF. The CDR3 DNA follows: TGTGCCAGCAGCTCGACAGGGAGGTATGGCTACACCTTC.

This sequence joins TRBV19 and TRBJ1-5; weak D call: TRBD1 (5 bases). In germline, CDR1 is LNHDA, CDR2 SQIVND (reference sequence). CDR3 length: 15 residues. Trimming left V 6 bases short and J 5 bases short, with 17 bases between. Here the CDR3 DNA reads TGTGCCAGTAGGGTTGGGGCGGTAAGCTATCAGCCCCAGCATTTT. This gives the protein CASRVGAVSYQPQHF.

V is TRBV10-3 and J is TRBJ2-3; 7 positions agree with TRBD2. The J segment lost 3 bases and the V segment lost 5 bases, leaving 2 bases of the junction unmatched. Per germline, CDR1 ENHRY and CDR2 SYGVKD. This CDR3 contains 13 residues. The CDR3 sequence is CAISYGGTDTQYF. For the CDR3, the DNA is TGTGCCATCAGTTACGGGGGGACAGATACGCAGTATTTT.

The genes are TRBV2 and TRBJ2-2; 8 bases are a match to TRBD2. Germline CDR1 and CDR2: SNHLY and FYNNEI. The CDR3 runs 17 residues. V lost 6 bases to trimming and J lost 4 bases; unmatched junction nucleotides: 13. CDR3 in DNA: TGTGCCAGCAGCCCCCGGGGGGGGTTAGGGGTCACCGGGGAGCTGTTTTTT. It encodes CASSPRGGLGVTGELFF.

This clone was detected only a few times. The CDR3 DNA sequence: TGTGCCAGCAGCGCCACGGGGGGGCTGAGCTCCTACGAGCAGTACTTC. Translation gives CASSATGGLSSYEQYF. This chain links TRBV5-4 with TRBJ2-7; TRBD2 matches 8 bases. Per the germline V gene, CDR1 is SGHNT and CDR2 is YYREEE (reference sequence). Trimming removed 4 bases from V and 0 bases from J; junction bases left unmatched: 9. The length of the CDR3 is 16 residues.

The V and J genes are TRBV7-2 and TRBJ2-3, with 8 bases fitting TRBD2. This CDR3 spans 14 amino acids. J gave up 4 bases and V 11 bases, and 11 bases lay outside the gene matches. Germline loops: CDR1 SGHTA, CDR2 FQGNSA. The CDR3: CASWSGSVADTQYF. In DNA form, the CDR3 reads TGTGCCTCATGGAGCGGGAGTGTTGCAGATACGCAGTATTTT. The whole variable domain, remainder taken from reference TRBV7-2 and TRBJ2-3, is GAGVSQSPSNKVTEKGKDVELRCDPISGHTALYWYRQSLGQGLEFLIYFQGNSAPDKSGLPSDRFSAERTGGSVSTLTIQRTQQEDSAVYLCASWSGSVADTQYFGPGTRLTVL.

V and J are TRBV6-6 and TRBJ1-5; maybe TRBD1 (6 bases). The CDR3 length is 14 residues. CDR1 is MNHNY, CDR2 SVGAGI, per germline (reference sequence). Between the trimmed V and J ends, which lost 7 bases and 0 bases, there was a span of 10 bases. This chain's CDR3 is CASMDSLSNQPQHF. CDR3 coding DNA: TGTGCCAGCATGGACAGCCTTAGCAATCAGCCCCAGCATTTT.

The chain carries TRBV7-8 and TRBJ2-3; 7 bases are a match to TRBD2. Germline V gene sequence: CDR1 SGHVS, CDR2 FQNEAQ. There are 17 residues in the CDR3. Trimming at V came to 5 bases and at J to 2 bases, leaving 13 bases not matched to a gene. This CDR3 reads CASSPYFTSDNTDTQYF. CDR3 sequence (DNA): TGTGCCAGCAGCCCATATTTCACTAGCGACAACACAGATACGCAGTATTTT.

The rearrangement links TRBV28 to TRBJ1-5; no reliable D call. Germline lookup yields CDR1 MDHEN and CDR2 SYDVKM. The V and J ends lost 6 bases and 6 bases respectively, with 12 bases between them. The CDR3 has 13 amino acids. CDR3 protein: CASSRQSGQPQHF. The CDR3, as DNA: TGTGCCAGCAGCCGACAAAGCGGTCAGCCCCAGCATTTT.